The 14 T cell receptor beta chains presented below share a single source sample, sequenced in a study of shared clonotypes between healthy human individuals. The assay was immunoSEQ multiplex PCR, and TCRdb's table has in-frame clones only and misses some. The profile shows a few million clones, about 92% of them singletons. The material sequenced was naive CD4+ T cells sorted from blood. Subset in this sample: CD45RA+ positively selected. The receptors derive from a man between 18 and 35 years old in good health.

This chain uses TRBV27 with TRBJ2-2; the D call may be TRBD1 or TRBD2 (5 bases each). The germline gives CDR1 MNHEY, CDR2 SMNVEV (reference sequence). The germline V and J ends were trimmed by 6 bases and 0 bases, with 8 bases remaining between them. The CDR3 runs 14 residues. In nucleotides, the CDR3 is TGTGCCAGCAGAAGGGACGCGAACACCGGGGAGCTGTTTTTT. Protein: CASRRDANTGELFF.

The chain is built from TRBV28 and TRBJ1-5, with D perhaps TRBD1 (5 bases). The CDR3 sequence is 16 residues long. Germline V CDR1 and CDR2: MDHEN, SYDVKM. The V end was cut by 2 bases, the J end by 0 bases, with 11 bases between. The CDR3 coding sequence is TGTGCCAGCAGTTTAGGGGCATTTAGTAGCAATCAGCCCCAGCATTTT. It yields the protein CASSLGAFSSNQPQHF.

The chain is built from TRBV30 and TRBJ1-3, with D uncertain. V dropped 2 bases and J dropped 1 base, with 18 bases sitting between them. The CDR3 extends over 17 amino acids. The germline V gene encodes CDR1 GTSNPN and CDR2 SVGIG (reference sequence). The CDR3 bases are TGTGCCTGGAGTATGAAAGCGCAGGCGTTTTCTGGAAACACCATATATTTT. Translation: CAWSMKAQAFSGNTIYF.

This clone was counted only a few times. V is TRBV4-1 and J is TRBJ1-5; tentative D call: TRBD1 (5 bases). The germline V gene has CDR1 MGHRA and CDR2 YSYEKL. Between the trimmed V and J ends, which lost 3 bases and 0 bases, there was a span of 9 bases. The CDR3 is 15 residues long. The DNA of the CDR3 is TGCGCCAGCAGCCAGACGGACATTAGCAATCAGCCCCAGCATTTT. Its protein product is CASSQTDISNQPQHF.

This chain uses TRBV19 with TRBJ2-3; 10 nucleotides line up with TRBD2. Germline trimming cut 6 bases from V and 2 bases from J; bases unmatched to any gene: 8. Germline assignment: CDR1 LNHDA and CDR2 SQIVND (reference sequence). The CDR3 runs 16 residues. For the CDR3, the DNA is TGTGCCAGTAGCTCCCGGCTAGCGGGGGACACAGATACGCAGTATTTT. It yields the protein CASSSRLAGDTDTQYF. Combining the CDR3 with reference TRBV19 and TRBJ2-3 gives the whole variable domain DGGITQSPKYLFRKEGQNVTLSCEQNLNHDAMYWYRQDPGQGLRLIYYSQIVNDFQKGDIAEGYSVSREKKESFPLTVTSAQKNPTAFYLCASSSRLAGDTDTQYFGPGTRLTVL.

V gene TRBV11-2 combines with J gene TRBJ2-2; no clear D gene. Germline V CDR1 and CDR2: SGHAT, FQNNGV. CDR3 length: 11 amino acids. The ends were cut back, 4 bases at V and 4 bases at J, with 1 base in the middle. CDR3 nucleotide sequence: TGTGCCAGCAGCTCCACCGGGGAGCTGTTTTTT. Amino acids: CASSSTGELFF.

The V and J genes are TRBV2 and TRBJ1-4; D call uncertain. V lost 2 bases and J lost 0, with 7 bases in between. The CDR3 extends over 15 amino acids. Germline V gives CDR1 SNHLY, CDR2 FYNNEI. The CDR3 DNA sequence: TGTGCCAGCAGTGAATTGGCCGCAACTAATGAAAAACTGTTTTTT. As protein: CASSELAATNEKLFF.

With regard to this clone: The same CDR3 can be traced to other DNA sequences in this sample. This chain uses TRBV4-1 with TRBJ2-7; D might be TRBD1 (6 bases). V was trimmed by 6 bases and J by 1 base, leaving 16 bases between them. This CDR3 contains 15 residues. The V gene's germline CDR1 is MGHRA and CDR2 YSYEKL. The CDR3 loop reads CASSTSTQGSYEQYF. As DNA, the CDR3 is TGCGCCAGCAGTACTAGTACACAGGGTTCCTACGAGCAGTACTTC.

CDR3 protein: CASSLGPVNQPQHF. The CDR3 DNA follows: TGTGCCAGCAGCTTAGGACCGGTAAATCAGCCCCAGCATTTT. V is TRBV7-2 and J is TRBJ1-5; no definite D call. This CDR3 is 14 amino acids long. Trimming took 1 base from V and 4 from J, leaving 8 bases between them. Germline assignment: CDR1 SGHTA and CDR2 FQGNSA.

The chain joins TRBV11-3 to TRBJ2-5; the match to TRBD2 covers 8 bases. After removal of 5 bases from V and 4 bases from J, the junction contained 6 bases not matched to a gene. Germline lookup yields CDR1 SGHNT and CDR2 YENEEA. CDR3 length: 14 residues. The CDR3 loop reads CASSIGRGAETQYF. CDR3 coding DNA: TGTGCCAGCAGCATAGGGCGGGGGGCAGAGACCCAGTACTTC.

The V and J genes are TRBV2 and TRBJ2-2, with 9 bases matching TRBD1. Germline V CDR1 and CDR2: SNHLY, FYNNEI. The CDR3 consists of 16 residues. The V segment lost 4 bases and the J segment 4 bases; nucleotides outside the gene matches: 7. CDR3 DNA: TGTGCCAGCAGTGGCCCGGGACAGGGAGCCACCGGGGAGCTGTTTTTT. Its protein product is CASSGPGQGATGELFF.

CDR3 region: CASSPWTDNEKLFF. CDR3 nucleotide sequence: TGCGCCAGCAGCCCTTGGACGGATAATGAAAAACTGTTTTTT. The chain joins TRBV5-1 to TRBJ1-4; D is undetermined. CDR1 and CDR2 from the germline V gene are SGHRS and YFSETQ. V lost 4 bases, J lost 4 bases, and 11 bases lay in between. This CDR3 has 14 residues. Variable domain in full (rest from reference TRBV5-1 and TRBJ1-4): KAGVTQTPRYLIKTRGQQVTLSCSPISGHRSVSWYQQTPGQGLQFLFEYFSETQRNKGNFPGRFSGRQFSNSRSEMNVSTLELGDSALYLCASSPWTDNEKLFFGSGTQLSVL.

In the case of this clone: The junction does not match germline at one end; this may be a read error. The rearrangement links TRBV7-7 to TRBJ2-3; tentatively, D is TRBD2 (5 bases). Germline V gene lookup returns CDR1 SSHAT and CDR2 FNYEAQ (reference sequence). The CDR3 is 13 residues long. Written as DNA, the CDR3 is TGTGCTAGCAGCCCCGGGGTCACAGATACGCAGTATTTT. As protein: CASSPGVTDTQYF.

This chain links TRBV6-5 with TRBJ2-7; D remains ambiguous. Between the trimmed V and J ends, which lost 6 bases and 6 bases, there was a span of 15 bases. The CDR3 length is 13 residues. CDR1 MNHEY and CDR2 SVGAGI come from the germline V gene. The CDR3 sequence is CASSPRVFGEQYF. In DNA, the CDR3 is TGTGCCAGCAGCCCCCGGGTATTCGGCGAGCAGTACTTC.